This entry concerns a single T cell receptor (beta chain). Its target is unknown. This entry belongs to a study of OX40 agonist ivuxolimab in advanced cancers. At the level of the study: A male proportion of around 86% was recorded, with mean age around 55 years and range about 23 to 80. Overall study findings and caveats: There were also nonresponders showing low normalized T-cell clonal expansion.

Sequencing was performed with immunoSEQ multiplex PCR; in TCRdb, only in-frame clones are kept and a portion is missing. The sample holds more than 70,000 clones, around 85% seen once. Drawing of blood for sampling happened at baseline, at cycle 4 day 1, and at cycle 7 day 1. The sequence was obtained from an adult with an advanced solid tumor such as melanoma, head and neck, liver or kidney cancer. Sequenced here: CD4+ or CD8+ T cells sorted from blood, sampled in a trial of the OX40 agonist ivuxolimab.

CDR3 in DNA: TGTGTCAGAAGCTTAGAAAGGGACGGCTACACCTTC. Translated: CVRSLERDGYTF. The chain combines TRBV7-5 with TRBJ1-2. TRBV7-5 is given as a pseudogene. This CDR3 contains 12 residues.